These 14 T cell receptor beta chains were sequenced from one sample in a study of blood T cells in healthy people across ages. A second about 6 to 12 cycle PCR used barcoded and J-beta primers. MiXCR was run by TCRdb on the 5' RACE reads, yielding one entry per CDR3 protein. The sample contains around 1,500,000 distinct CDR3 sequences, 42% of which appear only once. Sequencing used blood. The source of these receptors is a woman under 30 in good health.

The chain links TRBV5-6 to TRBJ2-7; 7 nucleotides agree with TRBD1. CDR3 length: 16 amino acids. With V trimmed by 3 bases and J by 3 bases, 12 bases remained unmatched. Per the germline V gene, CDR1 is SGHDT and CDR2 is YYEEEE. The CDR3 nucleotides are TGTGCCAGCAGCTGGCGACAGGGCGCGGGTTACTACGAGCAGTACTTC. It translates to CASSWRQGAGYYEQYF.

This chain links TRBV20-1 with TRBJ2-5; 7 nucleotides line up with TRBD2. J lost 2 bases, V lost 5 bases, and 8 bases had no gene match. Germline values: CDR1 DFQATT, CDR2 SNEGSKA (reference sequence). There are 14 residues in the CDR3. The CDR3: CSAGASGLQETQYF. In DNA form, the CDR3 reads TGCAGTGCTGGGGCTAGCGGATTACAAGAGACCCAGTACTTC.

This clonotype was recorded a few times. The rearrangement links TRBV20-1 to TRBJ2-3, with 8 positions matching TRBD2. With V trimmed by 5 bases and J by 9 bases, 10 bases remained unmatched. In germline, CDR1 is DFQATT, CDR2 SNEGSKA (reference sequence). CDR3 size: 13 residues. CDR3 amino acids: CSAGGREERTQYF. CDR3 in DNA: TGCAGTGCTGGGGGGCGGGAGGAGAGAACGCAGTATTTT.

The chain carries TRBV5-6 and TRBJ2-3; 7 bases are shared with TRBD2. After removal of 4 bases from V and 3 bases from J, the junction contained 17 bases not matched to a gene. The V gene's germline CDR1 is SGHDT and CDR2 YYEEEE. The CDR3 sequence is 18 residues long. The CDR3 here is CASSPVGWGTTKTDTQYF. In DNA, the CDR3 is TGTGCCAGCAGCCCCGTCGGGTGGGGGACTACCAAAACAGATACGCAGTATTTT.

This rearrangement joins TRBV15 to TRBJ1-1; D perhaps matches TRBD1 (6 bases). The CDR3 is 17 amino acids. Germline lookup yields CDR1 LNHNV and CDR2 YYDKDF (reference sequence). The ends were cut back, 3 bases at V and 0 bases at J, with 17 bases in the middle. CDR3 nucleotides: TGTGCCACCAGCAGCCCTGCGCCAGGGGACATGAACACTGAAGCTTTCTTT. Protein: CATSSPAPGDMNTEAFF. Variable domain in full (rest from reference TRBV15 and TRBJ1-1): DAMVIQNPRYQVTQFGKPVTLSCSQTLNHNVMYWYQQKSSQAPKLLFHYYDKDFNNEADTPDNFQSRRPNTSFCFLDIRSPGLGDTAMYLCATSSPAPGDMNTEAFFGQGTRLTVV.

The chain links TRBV5-1 to TRBJ2-1; D is unresolved. CDR3 length: 11 amino acids. The ends were cut back, 5 bases at V and 11 bases at J, with 11 bases in the middle. Germline CDR1 SGHRS, CDR2 YFSETQ. The CDR3 loop reads CASSGSEQQFF. The CDR3 DNA reads TGCGCCAGCAGTGGAAGCGAACAGCAGTTCTTC.

The rearrangement joins TRBV5-1 to TRBJ2-1; 11 positions agree with TRBD2. The J call may be incorrect, as the DNA end agrees better with TRBJ2-7. There are 16 residues in the CDR3. Germline CDR1 is SGHRS and CDR2 is YFSETQ. The CDR3 sequence is CASSTRLAGNYNEQYF. In DNA form, the CDR3 reads TGCGCCAGCAGCACCCGACTAGCGGGGAACTACAATGAGCAGTACTTC.

The chain combines TRBV20-1 with TRBJ1-6; maybe TRBD1 (5 bases). V lost 3 bases and J 10 bases, leaving 13 bases between the germline ends. The CDR3 totals 13 residues. Germline V gene sequence: CDR1 DFQATT, CDR2 SNEGSKA (reference sequence). The CDR3 protein is CSASYAGSSPLHF. The CDR3 bases are TGCAGTGCTAGTTACGCAGGGAGCTCACCCCTCCACTTT.

The CDR3, as DNA: TGCGCCAGCAGCCTGCACGTCAATGAGCAGTTCTTC. This translates into CASSLHVNEQFF. This chain links TRBV5-1 with TRBJ2-1; D not resolved. Germline values: CDR1 SGHRS, CDR2 YFSETQ. This CDR3 is built from 12 residues. Trimming pared 4 bases from V and 6 bases from J, leaving 8 bases between.

The chain carries TRBV21-1 and TRBJ2-3. TRBV21-1 is listed as a pseudogene. This CDR3 is 12 amino acids long. CDR3 sequence (DNA): TGTGCCAGCAGCTTATGCACAGATACGCAGTATTTT. It codes for CASSLCTDTQYF.

The V call is TRBV10-3, the J call TRBJ2-7; 8 positions match TRBD2. CDR1 and CDR2 (germline): ENHRY, SYGVKD. Trimming took 4 bases from V and 2 from J; bases not matched to a gene: 10. The CDR3 totals 16 residues. The chain's CDR3 is CAISGSSGSVTYEQYF. The CDR3 region has the DNA TGTGCCATCAGTGGGAGCAGCGGGAGTGTTACCTACGAGCAGTACTTC.

V gene TRBV14 combines with J gene TRBJ2-5, with D tentatively TRBD2 (6 bases). Trimming stripped 4 bases from V and 2 bases from J, with 17 bases between. Germline assignment: CDR1 SGHDN and CDR2 FVKESK. The CDR3 has 16 amino acids. CDR3 sequence (DNA): TGTGCCAGCAGCCGAGACGGCGGGAAGGGTCAAGAGACCCAGTACTTC. Translation gives CASSRDGGKGQETQYF.

For this clonotype: The junction differs from germline at one of its ends, possibly a read error. The gene calls are TRBV7-2 and TRBJ2-4; D ambiguous. Germline values: CDR1 SGHTA, CDR2 FQGNSA. CDR3 length: 13 amino acids. The CDR3 loop is CACSPLNENIQYF. The CDR3 coding sequence is TGTGCCTGCAGCCCCCTTAACGAAAACATTCAGTACTTC. Combining the CDR3 with reference TRBV7-2 and TRBJ2-4 gives the whole variable domain GAGVSQSPSNKVTEKGKDVELRCDPISGHTALYWYRQSLGQGLEFLIYFQGNSAPDKSGLPSDRFSAERTGGSVSTLTIQRTQQEDSAVYLCACSPLNENIQYFGAGTRLSVL.

This clonotype was seen a few times. The V gene is TRBV27, the J gene TRBJ2-7; tentative D call: TRBD2 (6 bases). Germline CDR1 reads MNHEY; CDR2 reads SMNVEV (reference sequence). The CDR3 has 15 residues. With 0 bases removed from V and 7 bases from J, the gap between germline ends came to 16 bases. The CDR3: CASSLSGGVYNEQYF. The CDR3 nucleotides read TGTGCCAGCAGTTTATCGGGCGGGGTTTACAATGAGCAGTACTTC.